Listed below are T cell receptor beta chains from one sample, sequenced in a study of shared clonotypes between healthy human individuals. Libraries were prepared by immunoSEQ multiplex PCR; TCRdb keeps only in-frame clonotypes and omits some of them. The sample has some 2,500,000 clones; 93% are singletons. Specimen: naive CD4+ T cells from PBMCs. These receptors came from a man aged 18 to 29 in good health. Some clones in this sample may be carry-over from other donors' samples. CDR3s include the opening cysteine and the closing phenylalanine or tryptophan. A D gene is named only where the DNA matches it firmly. The size field is filled for only some rows; it gives once, few, many or a size class.

j_call	v_call	d_call	clone_size	cdr3_aa	cdr3_nt
TRBJ1-5	TRBV27	.	few	CASSWPQHF	TGTGCCAGCTCCTGGCCCCAGCATTTT
TRBJ2-3	TRBV18	TRBD2	.	CASSGLALAGTDTQYF	TGTGCCAGCTCAGGGTTAGCCCTAGCGGGAACAGATACGCAGTATTTT
TRBJ2-7	TRBV5-6	TRBD1	.	CASSLWGQGVPYEQYF	TGTGCCAGCAGCTTGTGGGGACAGGGGGTCCCCTACGAGCAGTACTTC
TRBJ1-5	TRBV10-3	.	.	CAISVSPQELTHF	TGTGCCATCAGTGTAAGCCCCCAGGAACTGACGCATTTT
TRBJ1-6	TRBV5-1	TRBD1	.	CASSSGQTNNSPLHF	TGCGCCAGCAGCTCGGGACAGACTAATAATTCACCCCTCCACTTT
TRBJ1-1	TRBV10-3	.	.	CAINPGWMGEDTEAFF	TGTGCCATCAACCCTGGGTGGATGGGGGAGGACACTGAAGCTTTCTTT
TRBJ2-5	TRBV28	.	.	CASSLFPSSAEETQYF	TGTGCCAGCAGTTTATTCCCCTCTAGCGCAGAAGAGACCCAGTACTTC
TRBJ2-7	TRBV28	.	.	CASSSSPLRGPMREQYF	TGTGCCAGCAGTTCCTCCCCCCTTCGGGGCCCTATGCGGGAGCAGTACTTC
TRBJ2-2	TRBV30	TRBD2	.	CAWSPGLARTGELFF	TGTGCCTGGAGTCCGGGACTAGCCAGGACCGGGGAGCTGTTTTTT
TRBJ2-4	TRBV10-3	.	.	CAISESAPKNIQYF	TGTGCCATCAGTGAGTCAGCCCCAAAAAACATTCAGTACTTC
TRBJ2-2	TRBV14	.	.	CASSDHPTGTGELFF	TGTGCCAGCAGCGACCACCCGACGGGGACCGGGGAGCTGTTTTTT
TRBJ2-2	TRBV7-9	.	.	CASSSSRPNTGELFF	TGTGCCAGCAGCTCCTCTAGGCCGAACACCGGGGAGCTGTTTTTT
TRBJ1-5	TRBV27	.	.	CASSFAGGNQPQHF	TGTGCCAGCAGTTTTGCCGGGGGGAATCAGCCCCAGCATTTT
TRBJ2-7	TRBV5-1	TRBD1	.	CASSPGYGTAYEQYF	TGCGCCAGCAGCCCGGGCTACGGGACAGCCTACGAGCAGTACTTC
TRBJ2-6	TRBV11-2	TRBD2	.	CASSSLRREGSSGANVLTF	TGTGCCAGCAGCTCCTTAAGGAGGGAGGGATCTTCTGGGGCCAACGTCCTGACTTTC
TRBJ1-1	TRBV30	.	.	CAWRIDSNTEAFF	TGTGCCTGGAGGATAGACAGCAACACTGAAGCTTTCTTT
TRBJ2-5	TRBV7-9	TRBD2	.	CASSLRLAETQYF	TGTGCCAGCAGCCTCCGACTAGCGGAGACCCAGTACTTC
TRBJ1-5	TRBV15	.	.	CATSRGPGDNQPQHF	TGTGCCACCAGCAGGGGCCCAGGAGACAATCAGCCCCAGCATTTT
TRBJ2-1	TRBV9	.	.	CASSSSTGGVSYNEQFF	TGTGCCAGCAGCTCCTCGACGGGCGGGGTCTCCTACAATGAGCAGTTCTTC
TRBJ2-2	TRBV9	.	.	CASSVASFFRARGTGELFF	TGTGCCAGCAGCGTAGCTTCGTTCTTCCGAGCCCGTGGCACCGGGGAGCTGTTTTTT
TRBJ1-5	TRBV7-8	TRBD1	.	CASSRGQGRQPQHF	TGTGCCAGCAGCCGAGGACAGGGACGGCAGCCCCAGCATTTT
TRBJ1-1	TRBV11-3	.	.	CASSLDSSVNTEAFF	TGTGCCAGCAGCTTAGACTCTTCAGTGAACACTGAAGCTTTCTTT
TRBJ1-2	TRBV30	TRBD1	.	CAWSQTGSANYGYTF	TGTGCCTGGAGTCAGACAGGGTCAGCTAACTATGGCTACACCTTC
TRBJ1-2	TRBV19	TRBD1	.	CASSFTRDRRYFNYGYTF	TGTGCCAGTAGCTTTACCCGGGACAGGCGATACTTTAACTATGGCTACACCTTC
TRBJ2-7	TRBV19	TRBD1	.	CASEDRGLGEQYF	TGTGCCAGTGAGGACAGGGGGCTGGGCGAGCAGTACTTC
TRBJ2-1	TRBV5-4	.	.	CASRSLSYNEQFF	TGTGCCAGCAGGAGCCTCTCCTACAATGAGCAGTTCTTC
TRBJ1-2	TRBV28	TRBD1	.	CASRSDRPYNGYTF	TGTGCCAGCAGATCGGACAGGCCTTATAATGGCTACACCTTC
TRBJ1-2	TRBV7-9	.	.	CASSKGHNYGYTF	TGTGCCAGCAGCAAAGGTCATAACTATGGCTACACCTTC
TRBJ1-5	TRBV2	.	.	CASSRGWGNQPQHF	TGTGCCAGCAGCAGGGGATGGGGCAATCAGCCCCAGCATTTT
TRBJ1-5	TRBV2	TRBD1	.	CASSATGGRQPQHF	TGTGCCAGCAGTGCTACAGGGGGGCGCCAGCCCCAGCATTTT
TRBJ2-2	TRBV7-7	TRBD1	.	CASSRGQGLDTGELFF	TGTGCCAGCAGCCGCGGACAGGGGTTGGACACCGGGGAGCTGTTTTTT
TRBJ2-1	TRBV7-9	.	.	CASTSGPPSGFLF	TGTGCCAGCACCTCCGGCCCGCCGTCAGGGTTCCTCTTC
TRBJ1-2	TRBV28	.	.	CASSPTPPGASGYTF	TGTGCCAGCAGTCCAACCCCCCCGGGGGCGAGTGGCTACACCTTC
TRBJ2-5	TRBV7-2	TRBD1	.	CASSNRGPGETQYF	TGTGCCAGCAGCAACAGGGGGCCGGGTGAGACCCAGTACTTC
TRBJ2-2	TRBV5-4	.	.	CASSFGGGRTNTGELFF	TGTGCCAGCAGCTTTGGAGGAGGACGCACTAACACCGGGGAGCTGTTTTTT
TRBJ1-1	TRBV7-3	TRBD1	.	CASSLGTGWSGTEAFF	TGTGCCAGCAGCTTGGGGACAGGGTGGAGCGGAACTGAAGCTTTCTTT
TRBJ1-4	TRBV10-1	TRBD1	.	CASSDLRDRTATNEKLFF	TGCGCCAGCAGTGACCTCCGGGACAGGACCGCAACTAATGAAAAACTGTTTTTT
TRBJ1-4	TRBV15	.	.	CATATNEKLFF	TGTGCCACCGCAACTAATGAAAAACTGTTTTTT
TRBJ2-2	TRBV9	.	.	CASTVMGSGTGELFF	TGTGCCAGCACCGTAATGGGTTCGGGCACCGGGGAGCTGTTTTTT
TRBJ1-2	TRBV25-1	.	once	CASSESGVFGYTF	TGTGCCAGCAGTGAATCGGGGGTTTTTGGCTACACCTTC
TRBJ1-5	TRBV7-2	.	.	CASSQDGLSNQPQHF	TGTGCCAGCAGTCAGGACGGCCTTAGCAATCAGCCCCAGCATTTT
TRBJ2-1	TRBV6-1	.	.	CASVKLAAGYNEQFF	TGTGCCAGTGTGAAATTAGCCGCCGGCTACAATGAGCAGTTCTTC
TRBJ2-5	TRBV5-6	.	.	CASSSSTGVETQYF	TGTGCCAGCAGCTCCTCTACAGGAGTGGAGACCCAGTACTTC
TRBJ2-3	TRBV9	TRBD2	.	CASSGTGLAGMDTQYF	TGTGCCAGCAGCGGCACGGGACTAGCGGGAATGGATACGCAGTATTTT
TRBJ1-1	TRBV27	TRBD1	.	CASSFRGRGTEAFF	TGTGCCAGCAGTTTCAGGGGGCGAGGCACTGAAGCTTTCTTT
TRBJ2-1	TRBV9	.	.	CASSFRDEQFF	TGTGCCAGCAGCTTTCGGGATGAGCAGTTCTTC
TRBJ2-3	TRBV5-1	.	.	CASSSAPFGTDTQYF	TGCGCCAGCAGCTCGGCCCCCTTCGGCACAGATACGCAGTATTTT
TRBJ2-7	TRBV7-9	.	.	CASSSLLGSAFSYEQYF	TGTGCCAGCAGCTCCCTTTTGGGGAGCGCCTTCTCCTACGAGCAGTACTTC
TRBJ1-1	TRBV19	.	.	CASGGLPNTEAFF	TGTGCCAGCGGGGGACTTCCCAACACTGAAGCTTTCTTT
TRBJ2-3	TRBV5-4	.	.	CASSLGGSTDTQYF	TGTGCCAGCAGCTTGGGCGGGAGCACAGATACGCAGTATTTT
TRBJ2-1	TRBV25-1	TRBD1	.	CASSELGQGAGSEQFF	TGTGCCAGCAGTGAGCTGGGCCAGGGGGCGGGGAGTGAGCAGTTCTTC
TRBJ2-7	TRBV18	TRBD1	.	CASSGGQSPSYEQYF	TGTGCCAGCTCAGGGGGACAGTCCCCTTCCTACGAGCAGTACTTC
TRBJ2-3	TRBV5-1	.	.	CASSGINRLRTDTQYF	TGCGCCAGCAGCGGAATAAACAGGTTGAGGACAGATACGCAGTATTTT
TRBJ2-1	TRBV2	.	.	CASTQGWANEQFF	TGTGCCAGCACCCAGGGGTGGGCCAATGAGCAGTTCTTC